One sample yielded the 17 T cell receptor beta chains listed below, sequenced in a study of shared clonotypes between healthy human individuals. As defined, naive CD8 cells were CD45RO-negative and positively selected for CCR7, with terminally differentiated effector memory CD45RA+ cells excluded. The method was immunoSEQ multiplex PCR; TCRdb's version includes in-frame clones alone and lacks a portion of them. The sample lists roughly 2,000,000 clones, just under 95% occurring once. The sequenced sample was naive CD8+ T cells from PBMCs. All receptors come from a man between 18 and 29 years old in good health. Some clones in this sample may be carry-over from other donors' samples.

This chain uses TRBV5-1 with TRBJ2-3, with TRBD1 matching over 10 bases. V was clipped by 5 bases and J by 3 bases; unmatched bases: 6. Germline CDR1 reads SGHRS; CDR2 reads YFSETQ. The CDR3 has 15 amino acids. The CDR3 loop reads CASSPGQGNTDTQYF. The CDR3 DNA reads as TGCGCCAGCAGTCCGGGACAGGGGAATACAGATACGCAGTATTTT.

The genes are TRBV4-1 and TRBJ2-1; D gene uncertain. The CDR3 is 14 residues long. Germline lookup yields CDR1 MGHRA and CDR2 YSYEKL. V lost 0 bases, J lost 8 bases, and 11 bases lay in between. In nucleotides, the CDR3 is TGCGCCAGCAGCCAAGAGCCCCAATGGGATGAGCAGTTCTTC. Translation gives CASSQEPQWDEQFF.

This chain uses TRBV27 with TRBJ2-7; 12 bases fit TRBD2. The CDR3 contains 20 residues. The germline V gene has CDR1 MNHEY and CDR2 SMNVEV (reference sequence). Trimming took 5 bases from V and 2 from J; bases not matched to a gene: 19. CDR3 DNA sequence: TGTGCCAGCAGTACCAAACGGACAGAAACTAGCGGGAGGTTCCCCTACGAGCAGTACTTC. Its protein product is CASSTKRTETSGRFPYEQYF.

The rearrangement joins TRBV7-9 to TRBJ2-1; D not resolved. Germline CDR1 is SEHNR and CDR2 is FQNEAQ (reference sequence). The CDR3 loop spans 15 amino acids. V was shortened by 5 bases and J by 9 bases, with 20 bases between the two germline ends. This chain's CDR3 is CASSRHFALSVEQFF. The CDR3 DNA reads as TGTGCCAGCAGCCGCCACTTCGCGCTGAGTGTTGAGCAGTTCTTC.

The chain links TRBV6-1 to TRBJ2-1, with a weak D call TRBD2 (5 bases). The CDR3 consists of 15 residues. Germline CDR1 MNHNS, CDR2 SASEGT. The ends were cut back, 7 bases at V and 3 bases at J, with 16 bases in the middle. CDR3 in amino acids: CASKEALTDYNEQFF. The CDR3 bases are TGTGCCAGCAAGGAGGCACTTACTGACTACAATGAGCAGTTCTTC.

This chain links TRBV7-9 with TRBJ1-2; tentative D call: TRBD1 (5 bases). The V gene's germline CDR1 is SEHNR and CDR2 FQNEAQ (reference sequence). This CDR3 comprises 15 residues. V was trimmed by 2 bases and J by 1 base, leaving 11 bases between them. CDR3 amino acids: CASSLLGPSNYGYTF. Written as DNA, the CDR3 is TGTGCCAGCAGCTTATTGGGACCGAGTAACTATGGCTACACCTTC. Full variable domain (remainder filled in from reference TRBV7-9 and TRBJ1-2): DTGVSQNPRHKITKRGQNVTFRCDPISEHNRLYWYRQTLGQGPEFLTYFQNEAQLEKSRLLSDRFSAERPKGSFSTLEIQRTEQGDSAMYLCASSLLGPSNYGYTFGSGTRLTVV.

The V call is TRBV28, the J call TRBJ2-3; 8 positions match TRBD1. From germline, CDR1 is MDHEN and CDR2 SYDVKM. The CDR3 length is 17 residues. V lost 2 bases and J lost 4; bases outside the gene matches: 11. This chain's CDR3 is CASSLEVPGGGSDTQYF. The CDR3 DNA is TGTGCCAGCAGTTTAGAGGTCCCAGGGGGCGGATCAGATACGCAGTATTTT. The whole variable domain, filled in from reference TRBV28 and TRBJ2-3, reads DVKVTQSSRYLVKRTGEKVFLECVQDMDHENMFWYRQDPGLGLRLIYFSYDVKMKEKGDIPEGYSVSREKKERFSLILESASTNQTSMYLCASSLEVPGGGSDTQYFGPGTRLTVL.

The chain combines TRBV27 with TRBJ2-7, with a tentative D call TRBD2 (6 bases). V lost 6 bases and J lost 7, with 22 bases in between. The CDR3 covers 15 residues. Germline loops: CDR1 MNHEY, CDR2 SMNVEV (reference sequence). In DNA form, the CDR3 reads TGTGCCAGCAGCCGCCTGGGGGGAGCGATAGAAGAGCAGTACTTC. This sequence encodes CASSRLGGAIEEQYF.

CDR3 in amino acids: CASSAMSSATSYEQYF. In DNA form, the CDR3 reads TGTGCCAGCAGCGCAATGTCGTCCGCGACCTCCTACGAGCAGTACTTC. This rearrangement joins TRBV7-9 to TRBJ2-7; unclear D gene. This CDR3 is built from 16 residues. The V and J ends lost 5 bases and 0 bases respectively, with 17 bases between them. Looked up from germline, CDR1 is SEHNR and CDR2 is FQNEAQ (reference sequence).

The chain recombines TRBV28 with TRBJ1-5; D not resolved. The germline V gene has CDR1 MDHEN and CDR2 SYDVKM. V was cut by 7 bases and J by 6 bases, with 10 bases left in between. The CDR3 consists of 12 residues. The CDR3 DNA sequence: TGTGCCAGCACCCCGGCAGGTCAGCCCCAGCATTTT. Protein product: CASTPAGQPQHF. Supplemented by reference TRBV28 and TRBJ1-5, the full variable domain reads DVKVTQSSRYLVKRTGEKVFLECVQDMDHENMFWYRQDPGLGLRLIYFSYDVKMKEKGDIPEGYSVSREKKERFSLILESASTNQTSMYLCASTPAGQPQHFGDGTRLSIL.

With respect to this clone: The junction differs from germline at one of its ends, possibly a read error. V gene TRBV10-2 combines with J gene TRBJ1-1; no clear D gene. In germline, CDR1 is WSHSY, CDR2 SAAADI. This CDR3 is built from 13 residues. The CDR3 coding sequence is TGCGCCAGCAGAGAGTTAGGGTACACTGAAGCTTTCTTT. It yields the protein CASRELGYTEAFF.

This CDR3 reads CASSLDDGVPIWNTGELFF. CDR3 coding DNA: TGTGCCAGCAGCTTAGACGACGGAGTACCCATATGGAACACCGGGGAGCTGTTTTTT. The gene calls are TRBV11-2 and TRBJ2-2; no definite D call. Trimming removed 0 bases from V and 1 base from J, with 18 bases in between. The CDR3 runs 19 residues. Germline-derived CDR1 and CDR2 are SGHAT and FQNNGV.

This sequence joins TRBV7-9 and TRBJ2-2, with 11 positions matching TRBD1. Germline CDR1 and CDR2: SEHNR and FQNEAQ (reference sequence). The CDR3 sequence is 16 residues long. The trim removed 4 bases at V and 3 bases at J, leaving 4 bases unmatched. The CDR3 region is CASSYGQGADTGELFF. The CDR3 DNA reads TGTGCCAGCAGCTACGGACAGGGGGCTGACACCGGGGAGCTGTTTTTT.

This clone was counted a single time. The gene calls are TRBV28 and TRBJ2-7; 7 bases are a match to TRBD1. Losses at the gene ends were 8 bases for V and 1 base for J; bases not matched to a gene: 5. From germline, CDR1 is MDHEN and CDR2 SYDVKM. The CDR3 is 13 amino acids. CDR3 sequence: CASETGPSYEQYF. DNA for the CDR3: TGTGCCAGCGAGACAGGGCCATCCTACGAGCAGTACTTC.

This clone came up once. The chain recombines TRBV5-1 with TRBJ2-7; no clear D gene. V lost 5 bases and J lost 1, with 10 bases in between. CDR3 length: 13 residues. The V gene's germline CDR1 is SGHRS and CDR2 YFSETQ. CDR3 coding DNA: TGCGCCAGCAGGACGTCATGGTCCTACGAGCAGTACTTC. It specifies CASRTSWSYEQYF.

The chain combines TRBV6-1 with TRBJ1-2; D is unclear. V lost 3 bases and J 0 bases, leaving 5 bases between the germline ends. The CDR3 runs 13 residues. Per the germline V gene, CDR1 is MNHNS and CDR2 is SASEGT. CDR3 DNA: TGTGCCAGCAGTGAGGCAGCTAACTATGGCTACACCTTC. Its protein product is CASSEAANYGYTF.

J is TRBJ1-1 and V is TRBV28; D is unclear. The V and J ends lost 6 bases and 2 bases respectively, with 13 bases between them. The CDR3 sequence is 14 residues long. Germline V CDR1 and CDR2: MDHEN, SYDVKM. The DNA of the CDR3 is TGTGCCAGCAGCCCGGCGGTCGGCAACACTGAAGCTTTCTTT. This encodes CASSPAVGNTEAFF.